A single sample gave rise to the 8 T cell receptor beta chains below, sequenced in a study of T cell clonality in common variable immunodeficiency. Study-level points and caveats: Fewer deletions and N-nucleotide insertions were reportedly seen in common variable immunodeficiency TCR beta sequences.

The antigens these receptors bind are not known. Using immunoSEQ multiplex PCR, the repertoire was profiled, and TCRdb retains in-frame clones only, with some absent. Observed in the sample are more than 20,000 clones, none of them singletons. The sample was peripheral blood mononuclear cells. These receptors were obtained from a human donor with common variable immunodeficiency.

This clone was counted many times. The read finishes 3 residues shy of the CDR3 end, and the germline J gene is used to complete it. The chain employs TRBV7-9 and TRBJ1-1; perhaps TRBD1 as D (5 bases). The CDR3 sequence is 14 residues long. Trimming stripped 2 bases from V and 0 bases from J, with 7 bases between. The germline V gene has CDR1 SEHNR and CDR2 FQNEAQ (reference sequence). The CDR3 sequence is CASSLQGLNTEAFF. The CDR3 DNA, read in part, is TGTGCCAGCAGCTTACAGGGCTTGAACACTGAA.

The sample holds many counts of this clone. The read falls 3 residues short of the CDR3 end, and the missing part is taken from the germline J gene. The chain employs TRBV7-9 and TRBJ2-1; 13 bases are a match to TRBD2. Germline V lookup: CDR1 SEHNR, CDR2 FQNEAQ (reference sequence). Germline trimming cut 5 bases from V and 9 bases from J; bases unmatched to any gene: 7. This CDR3 is built from 15 residues. The chain's CDR3 is CASSELAGGLSEQFF. Incomplete CDR3 DNA: TGTGCCAGCAGCGAACTAGCGGGGGGGCTTAGTGAG. Filled out from reference TRBV7-9 and TRBJ2-1, the complete variable domain reads DTGVSQNPRHKITKRGQNVTFRCDPISEHNRLYWYRQTLGQGPEFLTYFQNEAQLEKSRLLSDRFSAERPKGSFSTLEIQRTEQGDSAMYLCASSELAGGLSEQFFGPGTRLTVL.

This clone was found many times. The read falls 3 residues short of the CDR3 end, and the missing part is taken from the germline J gene. The chain combines TRBV30 with TRBJ2-3, with D perhaps matching TRBD2 (6 bases). The CDR3 sequence is 13 residues long. The V and J ends lost 3 bases and 5 bases respectively, with 12 bases between them. Germline values: CDR1 GTSNPN, CDR2 SVGIG (reference sequence). The sequenced part of the CDR3 DNA is TGTGCCTGGAGCTTGGGGGGAGGAGATACG. Protein: CAWSLGGGDT. The full CDR3 reads CAWSLGGGDTQYF.

This clone turned up a few times. CDR3 residues: CASRTGQEGQPQHF. CDR3 DNA (partial): TGTGCCAGCAGGACGGGACAGGAGGGCCAGCCC. The rearrangement joins TRBV6-2 or TRBV6-3 to TRBJ1-5; TRBD1 matches 8 bases. The sequenced fragment ends 3 residues before the CDR3 boundary, so the rest is inferred from the germline J gene. V lost 6 bases to trimming and J lost 7 bases; unmatched junction nucleotides: 8. In germline, CDR1 is MNHEY, CDR2 SVGEGT. The CDR3 runs 14 residues.

This clone was seen repeatedly, ten times or more. The observed sequence ends 3 residues before the CDR3 terminus, with the missing tail filled in from the germline J gene. The rearrangement joins TRBV7-3 to TRBJ1-4; D is unclear. V dropped 5 bases and J dropped 0 bases, with 10 bases sitting between them. The length of the CDR3 is 15 residues. Looked up from germline, CDR1 is SGHTA and CDR2 is FQGTGA. The CDR3 loop is CASSLRRATNEKLFF. The CDR3 DNA, read in part, is TGTGCCAGCAGCCTTAGACGGGCAACTAATGAAAAA.

This clone showed up many times. The CDR3 extends 3 residues past the end of the read, so its final part is completed from the germline J gene. The chain couples TRBV4-2 to TRBJ2-7; 11 nucleotides align to TRBD2. The V and J ends lost 2 bases and 3 bases, in that order; junction bases with no gene match: 6. Germline V gene sequence: CDR1 LGHNA, CDR2 YNFKEQ. This CDR3 is 16 amino acids long. The sequenced CDR3 bases are TGTGCCAGCAGCCAAACTTCCGGGACTAGCGGCTACGAG. Translation: CASSQTSGTSGYE. The entire CDR3 reads CASSQTSGTSGYEQYF.

This clone has a count of ten or more. The read gets to within 3 residues of the CDR3 end, and the germline J gene fills in the rest. This chain uses TRBV19 with TRBJ2-7; 10 positions agree with TRBD1. There are 14 residues in the CDR3. The germline V gene has CDR1 LNHDA and CDR2 SQIVND (reference sequence). V lost 5 bases, J lost 5 bases, and 6 bases stayed unmatched. CDR3 DNA, as far as it was read: TGTGCCAGTAGTCTCGACAGGGGGCGCGACGAG. Its protein is CASSLDRGRDE. The full CDR3 protein is CASSLDRGRDEQYF.

This clone showed up many times. The junction and the germline gene differ at one end; a read error may be behind it. Read coverage stops 3 residues before the CDR3 terminus; the germline J gene supplies the remainder. The V call is TRBV7-7, the J call TRBJ1-2; 9 bases match TRBD1. The CDR3 length is 16 residues. Germline CDR1 reads SSHAT; CDR2 reads FNYEAQ (reference sequence). CDR3 region: CASSLDRDRENYGYTF. CDR3 bases read: TGTGCTAGCAGCTTAGATCGGGACAGGGAAAACTATGGC.